The sequence of this T cell receptor (beta chain) was determined in a study of cytomegalovirus exposure and HLA in healthy donors. Study as a whole: The use of the same platform for the roughly 110 validation repertoires and the approximately 690 first-cohort repertoires was reported by a later analysis. Overall study results and limits: As confirmed in vitro, three CMV-associated chains were specific for CMV antigens. Rarity characterized most TCR sequences, yet some public TCRs appeared in many donors.

While the first cohort had hundreds of subjects, the donors belonged to the separate validation cohort of more than 95 subjects. As to this clone: Its antigen remains unidentified.

This CDR3 comprises 14 residues. Per the germline V gene, CDR1 is GTSNPN and CDR2 is SVGIG (reference sequence). V lost 0 bases, J lost 4 bases, and 13 bases lay in between. Assay used: immunoSEQ multiplex PCR; TCRdb lists only in-frame clones, some missing. The repertoire holds over 200,000 clones, 83% seen once, with roughly 5.5% in the top ten. Input material: PBMCs. The chain links TRBV30 to TRBJ2-7; D may be TRBD2 (5 bases). The receptor was isolated from a woman aged 18-30 years in good health and CMV-seronegative. CDR3 sequence: CAWSVEARWYEQYF. CDR3 nucleotide sequence: TGTGCCTGGAGTGTGGAGGCTAGGTGGTACGAGCAGTACTTC.